Described below is a single T cell receptor (beta chain) sequence and its context. Its cognate antigen is unknown. PCR was performed using 60 Vbeta and 13 Jbeta primers. Assay used: immunoSEQ multiplex PCR; TCRdb lists only in-frame clones, some missing. The sample lists about 94,000 clones, more than 75% seen once, with approximately 3.8% in the top ten. Donors counted as nominally healthy when sampled, yet unrecorded immune exposures were likely. The data were obtained in a study of cytomegalovirus exposure and HLA in healthy donors. Study conclusions and caveats: HLA restriction was apparent for most CMV-associated TCR beta chains in a later analysis. Later findings reportedly placed an Asian-associated ancestry cluster below the approximately 700-donor mean for N-insertions.

The CDR3 is 15 amino acids. V lost 3 bases and J 7 bases, leaving 19 bases between the germline ends. Germline loops: CDR1 SGDLS, CDR2 YYNGEE. The TCR sequence derives from a woman between 40 and 50 years old in good health and CMV-seronegative. The sample comprised PBMCs. The V gene is TRBV9, the J gene TRBJ1-2; tentative D call: TRBD1 (5 bases). DNA for the CDR3: TGTGCCAGCAGCGAGTGGGTTAGCGGGGGATCTGGCTACACCTTC. It translates to CASSEWVSGGSGYTF.